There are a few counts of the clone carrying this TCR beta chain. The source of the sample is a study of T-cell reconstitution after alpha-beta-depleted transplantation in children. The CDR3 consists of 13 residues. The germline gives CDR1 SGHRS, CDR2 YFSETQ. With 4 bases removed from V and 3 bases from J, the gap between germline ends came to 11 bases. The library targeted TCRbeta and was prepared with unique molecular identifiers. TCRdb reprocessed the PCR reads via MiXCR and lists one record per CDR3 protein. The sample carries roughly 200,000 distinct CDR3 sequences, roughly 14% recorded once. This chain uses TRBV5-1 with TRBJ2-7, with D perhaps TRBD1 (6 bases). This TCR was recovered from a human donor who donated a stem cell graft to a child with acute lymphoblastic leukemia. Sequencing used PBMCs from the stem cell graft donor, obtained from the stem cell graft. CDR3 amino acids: CASSNTGFYEQYF. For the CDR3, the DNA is TGCGCCAGCAGCAACACAGGGTTCTACGAGCAGTACTTC. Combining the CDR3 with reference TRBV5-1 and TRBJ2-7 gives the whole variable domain KAGVTQTPRYLIKTRGQQVTLSCSPISGHRSVSWYQQTPGQGLQFLFEYFSETQRNKGNFPGRFSGRQFSNSRSEMNVSTLELGDSALYLCASSNTGFYEQYFGPGTRLTVT.